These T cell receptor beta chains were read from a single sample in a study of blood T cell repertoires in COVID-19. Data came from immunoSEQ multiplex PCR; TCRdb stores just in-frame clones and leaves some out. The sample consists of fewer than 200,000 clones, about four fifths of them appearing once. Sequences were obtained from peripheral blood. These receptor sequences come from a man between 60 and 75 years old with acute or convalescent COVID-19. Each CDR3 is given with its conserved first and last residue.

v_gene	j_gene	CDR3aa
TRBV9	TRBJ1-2	CASSPGRGWEGYTF
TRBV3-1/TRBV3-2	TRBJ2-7	CASSRGGLAGGFDFYEQYF
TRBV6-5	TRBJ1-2	CASRSGVDGGYTF
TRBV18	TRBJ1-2	CASSPARARYGYTF
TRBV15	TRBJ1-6	CATRSRWTANSPLHF
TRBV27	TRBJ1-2	CASTGTGGNNYGYTF
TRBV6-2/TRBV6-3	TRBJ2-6	CASSLLTGANVLTF
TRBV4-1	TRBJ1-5	CASSQAVLGMPQHF
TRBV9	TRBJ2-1	CASSVAAGVGYNEQFF
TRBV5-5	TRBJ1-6	CASSLLGAHNSPLHF
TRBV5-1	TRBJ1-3	CASRVASEGNTIYF
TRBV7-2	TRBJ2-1	CASSPGLARYEQFF
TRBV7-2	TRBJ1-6	CASSQTQVPLHF
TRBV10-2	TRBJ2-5	CASSVSGRAQETQYF
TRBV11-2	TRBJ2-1	CASSLVSELNEQFF
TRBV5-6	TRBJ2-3	CASSFVRTGASTDTQYF
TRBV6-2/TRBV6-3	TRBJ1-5	CASSFPSRGQDQPQHF
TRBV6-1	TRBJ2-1	CASSEGWASGNYNEQFF
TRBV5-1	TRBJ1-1	CASSDGTGRAEAFF
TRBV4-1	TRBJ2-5	CASSQGRSTGRNAQYF
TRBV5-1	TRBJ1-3	CASSLDPAGGSGNTIYF
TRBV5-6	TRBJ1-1	CASSRTGGGTEAFF
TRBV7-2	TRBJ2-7	CASSRLGTYEQYF
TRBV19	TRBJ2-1	CASAPGTWTGGGSYNEQFF
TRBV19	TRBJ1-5	CASTPAGLYSNQPQHF
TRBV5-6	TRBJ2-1	CASSLVSREQFF
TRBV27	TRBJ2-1	CASSSYLLAGASDNEQFF
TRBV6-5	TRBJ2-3	CASTPWAGITDTQYF
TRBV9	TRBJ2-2	CASSPGTFNTGELFF
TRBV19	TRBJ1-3	CASSKESVAGYFTIYF
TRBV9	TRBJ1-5	CASSVADHNQPQHF
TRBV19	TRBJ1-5	CASREETGRESQHF
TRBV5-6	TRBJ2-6	CASTLIAGVRRGANVLTF
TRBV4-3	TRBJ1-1	CASSQDSFLPENTEAFF
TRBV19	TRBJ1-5	CASSWQAFGNQPQHF
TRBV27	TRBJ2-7	CASRPSDFQGDEQYF
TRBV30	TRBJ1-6	CAWSVTGGPPLHF
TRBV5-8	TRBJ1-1	CASSFRYGGAFF
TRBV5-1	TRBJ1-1	CASSLQAGVNTEAFF
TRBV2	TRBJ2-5	CASRVAGGSETQYF
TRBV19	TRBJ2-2	CASSPDRVGTGELFF
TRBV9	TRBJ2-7	CASSVAPGTAYEQYF
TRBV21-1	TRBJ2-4	CASSKEGPGQIPIPYWIAKNIQYF
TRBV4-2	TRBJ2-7	CASSQNRGRTTYEQYF
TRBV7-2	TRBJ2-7	CASSSPDRGAYEQYF
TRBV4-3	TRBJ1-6	CASSQDRGSAYNSPLHF
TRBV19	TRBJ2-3	CASSSRVAVYTDTQYF
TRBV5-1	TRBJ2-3	CASSSGLAADTQYF
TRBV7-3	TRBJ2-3	CASSPTGTSGGVTQYF
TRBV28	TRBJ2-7	CASSSERDSNYEQYF
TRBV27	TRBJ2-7	CASRRTGVYEQYF
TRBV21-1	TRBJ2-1	CASWRKDPSGDNEQFF
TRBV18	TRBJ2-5	CASSPELAGADRGETQYF
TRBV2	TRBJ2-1	CASSAQTAGNEQFF
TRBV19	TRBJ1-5	CASSANSNQPQHF
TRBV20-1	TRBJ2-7	CSASSGIGYEQYF
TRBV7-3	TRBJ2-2	CASGEGAGTGELFF